One sample yielded the 30 T cell receptor beta chains listed below, sequenced in a study of control samples from healthy donors and cancer patients (dated by TCRdb to the early 2020s). Library preparation used the immunoSEQ multiplex PCR assay. What TCRdb holds here is the immuneACCESS table cut down to in-frame rearrangements. Part of the clones is not present; checked against another copy, under half of the missing clones reflect an unresolved V gene, and the others are unexplained. For this sample the table gives about 41,000 clones, of which approximately 94% were detected only once. More than 20% of the sample lies in the top ten. The sample consisted of blood. These receptors came from a man aged 60-69 years in good health.

The rearrangement links TRBV28 to TRBJ2-3; the D gene is possibly TRBD2 (5 bases). With 3 bases removed from V and 9 bases from J, the gap between germline ends came to 16 bases. Germline V gene lookup returns CDR1 MDHEN and CDR2 SYDVKM. The CDR3 consists of 14 residues. This CDR3 reads CASSFGGSAATQYF. CDR3 nucleotides: TGTGCCAGCAGTTTCGGTGGGAGTGCCGCCACGCAGTATTTT.

The V and J genes are TRBV25-1 and TRBJ2-7, with D tentatively TRBD1 or TRBD2 (5 bases each). The CDR3 totals 14 residues. Trimming removed 3 bases at V and 4 bases at J, with 13 bases between. Germline V gene lookup returns CDR1 MGHDK and CDR2 SYGVNS. The CDR3 nucleotides read TGTGCCAGCAGTGAGGACATAACGGGGTACGAGCAGTACTTC. Its protein product is CASSEDITGYEQYF.

This chain connects TRBV7-8 to TRBJ2-2, with a possible D match to TRBD2 (6 bases). Germline-derived CDR1 and CDR2 are SGHVS and FQNEAQ. The CDR3 is 16 amino acids. V was pared by 1 base and J by 2 bases, with 11 bases between. The CDR3 region has the DNA TGTGCCAGCAGCTTAGATGGCGGGGTTAACACCGGGGAGCTGTTTTTT. It codes for CASSLDGGVNTGELFF.

This chain uses TRBV6-1 with TRBJ2-7; D unclear. CDR3 length equals 14 residues. Trimming shortened V by 0 bases and J by 6 bases, and 12 bases separated the two germline ends. From germline, CDR1 is MNHNS and CDR2 SASEGT. CDR3 coding DNA: TGTGCCAGCAGTGAAGCCCTCGGCATAAGCGAGCAGTACTTC. This codes for CASSEALGISEQYF.

This clone appeared a single time. CDR3 bases: TGTGCCAGCAGTTCGGACAGGGGCCAGCCCCAGCATTTT. It yields the protein CASSSDRGQPQHF. This chain uses TRBV6-6 with TRBJ1-5; 9 positions agree with TRBD1. In germline, CDR1 is MNHNY, CDR2 SVGAGI (reference sequence). The CDR3 loop spans 13 amino acids. The J segment lost 7 bases and the V segment lost 4 bases, leaving 2 bases of the junction unmatched.

This sequence joins TRBV19 and TRBJ1-1; tentative D call: TRBD1 (6 bases). The CDR3 sequence is 14 residues long. Germline V gene sequence: CDR1 LNHDA, CDR2 SQIVND (reference sequence). Trimming stripped 5 bases from V and 5 bases from J, with 15 bases between. CDR3 coding DNA: TGTGCCAGTAGTGATTTACCAGGGGTGACTGAAGCTTTCTTT. This encodes CASSDLPGVTEAFF.

V usage is TRBV12-3 or TRBV12-4 and J usage is TRBJ2-7; D remains ambiguous. The CDR3 is made up of 12 amino acids. The germline V and J ends were trimmed by 1 base and 5 bases, with 6 bases remaining between them. CDR3: CASSLVFNEQYF. Written as DNA, the CDR3 is TGTGCCAGCAGTTTAGTTTTTAACGAGCAGTACTTC.

The J gene is TRBJ2-1, the V gene TRBV24-1, with 14 bases aligning to TRBD2. In germline, CDR1 is KGHDR, CDR2 SFDVKD. The CDR3 has 18 residues. V trimming: 4 bases; J trimming: 5 bases; junction bases outside the gene matches: 9. CDR3 region: CATSEPGTSGGRNNEQFF. In nucleotides, the CDR3 is TGTGCCACCAGTGAGCCCGGGACTAGCGGGGGACGTAACAATGAGCAGTTCTTC.

This rearrangement joins TRBV9 to TRBJ2-2; D not resolved. Germline V CDR1 and CDR2: SGDLS, YYNGEE. This CDR3 spans 14 amino acids. With 5 bases removed from V and 2 bases from J, the gap between germline ends came to 10 bases. CDR3 in amino acids: CASRGSPNTGELFF. CDR3 bases: TGTGCCAGCAGGGGCTCCCCAAACACCGGGGAGCTGTTTTTT.

The CDR3 sequence: CAISGSREETQYF. Here the CDR3 DNA reads TGTGCCATCAGTGGTAGCAGGGAAGAGACCCAGTACTTC. V is TRBV10-3 and J is TRBJ2-5; TRBD1 is a possible D gene (5 bases). The germline gives CDR1 ENHRY, CDR2 SYGVKD. There are 13 residues in the CDR3. Trimming removed 4 bases at V and 3 bases at J, with 9 bases between.

The chain combines TRBV7-9 with TRBJ1-4, with D hard to call. V was clipped by 10 bases and J by 0 bases, with 12 bases between them. The CDR3 sequence is 14 residues long. The V gene's germline CDR1 is SEHNR and CDR2 FQNEAQ (reference sequence). The CDR3 here is CAIPGGATNEKLFF. The DNA of the CDR3 is TGTGCCATCCCAGGCGGTGCAACTAATGAAAAACTGTTTTTT.

V is TRBV10-3 and J is TRBJ2-2; 7 bases align to TRBD2. Losses at the gene ends were 6 bases for V and 5 bases for J; bases not matched to a gene: 12. CDR1 and CDR2 (germline): ENHRY, SYGVKD. This CDR3 contains 16 residues. The CDR3 sequence: CAISEPWGGITGELFF. CDR3 DNA sequence: TGTGCCATCAGCGAACCCTGGGGGGGGATAACCGGGGAGCTGTTTTTT.

The chain carries TRBV6-1 and TRBJ2-7; tentative D call: TRBD2 (6 bases). CDR3 length: 17 amino acids. Trimming removed 0 bases from V and 0 bases from J, with 15 bases in between. Germline V gene sequence: CDR1 MNHNS, CDR2 SASEGT. CDR3 region: CASSEALGRGYSYEQYF. CDR3 nucleotide sequence: TGTGCCAGCAGTGAAGCGCTGGGGCGGGGCTACTCCTACGAGCAGTACTTC.

This clone was recorded only once. The V and J genes are TRBV6-2 or TRBV6-3 and TRBJ2-7; 9 nucleotides line up with TRBD2. This CDR3 comprises 17 residues. The junction had 9 bases not matched to a gene; V was cut back by 2 bases and J by 1 base. From germline, CDR1 is MNHEY and CDR2 SVGEGT. This chain's CDR3 is CASSYASSGIPSYEQYF. For the CDR3, the DNA is TGTGCCAGCAGTTACGCCTCTAGCGGGATACCTTCCTACGAGCAGTACTTC.

This sequence joins TRBV18 and TRBJ2-3; no firm D call. The germline V and J ends were trimmed by 2 bases and 5 bases, with 5 bases remaining between them. Germline CDR1 is KGHSH and CDR2 is LQKENI. The CDR3 spans 12 residues. CDR3 DNA: TGTGCCAGCTCACCATCTCGAGATACGCAGTATTTT. This gives the protein CASSPSRDTQYF.

The chain links TRBV7-9 to TRBJ2-7; D is unclear. Trimming left V 2 bases short and J 4 bases short, with 6 bases between. Looked up from germline, CDR1 is SEHNR and CDR2 is FQNEAQ (reference sequence). CDR3 length equals 12 residues. The CDR3 sequence: CASSLPTYEQYF. The DNA for the CDR3 is TGTGCCAGCAGCTTACCCACTTACGAGCAGTACTTC.

The V call is TRBV5-1, the J call TRBJ1-1; the D is unclear. Trimming left V 4 bases short and J 4 bases short, with 11 bases between. The germline gives CDR1 SGHRS, CDR2 YFSETQ. CDR3 length equals 13 residues. The CDR3 sequence is CASSPNLGTEAFF. Here the CDR3 DNA reads TGCGCCAGCAGCCCCAACCTCGGCACTGAAGCTTTCTTT.

This clone was recorded only once. The chain couples TRBV12-3 or TRBV12-4 to TRBJ1-2, with D uncertain. Deletions cut 5 bases from V and 0 bases from J, with 7 bases between. The CDR3 length is 13 residues. CDR3 nucleotide sequence: TGTGCCAGCAGTATCACGGCTAACTATGGCTACACCTTC. Translating it yields CASSITANYGYTF.

The J gene is TRBJ2-2, the V gene TRBV18, with 8 bases lining up with TRBD1. Germline CDR1 is KGHSH and CDR2 is LQKENI. The V segment lost 3 bases and the J segment 3 bases; nucleotides outside the gene matches: 6. This CDR3 comprises 16 residues. The CDR3 sequence is CASSPWTGYDTGELFF. In DNA, the CDR3 is TGTGCCAGCTCACCCTGGACAGGGTACGACACCGGGGAGCTGTTTTTT.

This clone was seen a single time. The chain uses TRBV29-1 and TRBJ2-7; D remains ambiguous. The germline V and J ends were trimmed by 0 bases and 7 bases, with 16 bases remaining between them. CDR3 length: 14 residues. The germline V gene encodes CDR1 SQVTM and CDR2 ANQGSEA. The CDR3 DNA reads as TGCAGCGTTGAAGATCTGGCGGATGGGCAGGAGCAGTACTTC. It translates to CSVEDLADGQEQYF.

V is TRBV19 and J is TRBJ1-1, with a possible D match to TRBD1 (6 bases). CDR3 size: 13 residues. Trimming removed 3 bases from V and 7 bases from J, with 12 bases in between. In germline, CDR1 is LNHDA, CDR2 SQIVND (reference sequence). The CDR3 spells CASSIQGGGEAFF. The CDR3 DNA follows: TGTGCCAGTAGTATTCAAGGAGGGGGTGAAGCTTTCTTT.

The chain employs TRBV19 and TRBJ2-6; the match to TRBD1 covers 10 bases. The CDR3 contains 17 residues. Germline loops: CDR1 LNHDA, CDR2 SQIVND (reference sequence). The ends lost 10 bases at V and 0 bases at J; junction bases unmatched: 9. The CDR3, as DNA: TGTGCCACCAGGACAGGGGGGCTTCTCTCTGGGGCCAACGTCCTGACTTTC. The encoded protein is CATRTGGLLSGANVLTF.

DNA of the CDR3: TGTGCCAGCAGTGGTGCAGGGGCGAGCACCGGGGAGCTGTTTTTT. Residues: CASSGAGASTGELFF. The chain carries TRBV25-1 and TRBJ2-2, with a possible D match to TRBD1 (6 bases). From germline, CDR1 is MGHDK and CDR2 SYGVNS. This CDR3 comprises 15 residues. The V end was cut by 4 bases, the J end by 4 bases, with 13 bases between.

The genes are TRBV5-4 and TRBJ2-1, with 9 nucleotides matching TRBD1. In germline, CDR1 is SGHNT, CDR2 YYREEE (reference sequence). Unmatched junction bases numbered 4, after V lost 4 bases and J lost 5 bases. The CDR3 length is 14 residues. The CDR3 coding sequence is TGTGCCAGCAGCAGCGGGACAGGGCACAATGAGCAGTTCTTC. Its translation is CASSSGTGHNEQFF.

The J gene is TRBJ2-7, the V gene TRBV19; 8 nucleotides match TRBD1. V trimming: 9 bases; J trimming: 0 bases; junction bases outside the gene matches: 7. Germline CDR1 is LNHDA and CDR2 is SQIVND (reference sequence). The CDR3 consists of 14 residues. The CDR3 protein is CASSRTGPSYEQYF. The CDR3 DNA reads as TGTGCCAGCTCGAGGACAGGGCCCTCCTACGAGCAGTACTTC.

The rearrangement links TRBV28 to TRBJ1-2; D remains ambiguous. Germline V gene sequence: CDR1 MDHEN, CDR2 SYDVKM. The V end lost 2 bases, the J end lost 4 bases, and 5 bases lay between the germline ends. This CDR3 is 12 amino acids long. DNA for the CDR3: TGTGCCAGCAGTTTACCGGGCTATGGCTACACCTTC. Its translation is CASSLPGYGYTF.

This chain links TRBV19 with TRBJ2-3; TRBD1 aligns across 8 bases. CDR1 is LNHDA, CDR2 SQIVND, per germline (reference sequence). CDR3 length: 13 residues. Trimming removed 10 bases from V and 4 bases from J; junction bases left unmatched: 7. In nucleotides, the CDR3 is TGTGCCACCAGACAGGGGAGGCCAGATACGCAGTATTTT. Amino acid sequence: CATRQGRPDTQYF. The variable domain in full, completed from reference TRBV19 and TRBJ2-3, reads DGGITQSPKYLFRKEGQNVTLSCEQNLNHDAMYWYRQDPGQGLRLIYYSQIVNDFQKGDIAEGYSVSREKKESFPLTVTSAQKNPTAFYLCATRQGRPDTQYFGPGTRLTVL.

The genes are TRBV20-1 and TRBJ2-3, with 8 bases that match TRBD1. V shed 3 bases and J 4 bases; nucleotides not matched to a gene: 12. The length of the CDR3 is 16 residues. Per germline, CDR1 DFQATT and CDR2 SNEGSKA (reference sequence). DNA for the CDR3: TGCAGTGCTAGTTCCCCCAGACAGGGGAAAGCAGATACGCAGTATTTT. This sequence encodes CSASSPRQGKADTQYF.

This rearrangement joins TRBV5-1 to TRBJ2-5, with 9 bases aligning to TRBD1. Trimming removed 6 bases from V and 5 bases from J; junction bases left unmatched: 11. The germline CDR1 and CDR2 sequences are SGHRS and YFSETQ. This CDR3 region has 15 residues. The CDR3 nucleotides are TGCGCCAGCAACCCGGGGACAGGGTTTGGGGAGACCCAGTACTTC. This translates into CASNPGTGFGETQYF.

This chain links TRBV3-1 (or the pseudogene TRBV3-2) with TRBJ2-5; possible D gene TRBD1, 5 bases. The germline V gene has CDR1 LGHDT and CDR2 YNNKEL (reference sequence). CDR3 size: 15 residues. V was clipped by 0 bases and J by 3 bases, with 11 bases between them. The CDR3 protein is CASSQEIGREETQYF. CDR3 nucleotide sequence: TGTGCCAGCAGCCAAGAGATTGGCAGGGAAGAGACCCAGTACTTC.